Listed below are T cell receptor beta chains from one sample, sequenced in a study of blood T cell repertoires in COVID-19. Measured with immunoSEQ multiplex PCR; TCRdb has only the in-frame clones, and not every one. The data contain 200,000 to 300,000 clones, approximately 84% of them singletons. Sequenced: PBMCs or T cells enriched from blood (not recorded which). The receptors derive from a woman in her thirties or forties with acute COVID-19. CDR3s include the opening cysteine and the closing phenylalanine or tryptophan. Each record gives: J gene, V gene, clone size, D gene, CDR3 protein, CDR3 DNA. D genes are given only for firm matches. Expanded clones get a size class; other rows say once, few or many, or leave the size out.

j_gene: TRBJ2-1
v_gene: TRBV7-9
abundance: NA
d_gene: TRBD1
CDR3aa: CASSLGTGGFNEQFF
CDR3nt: TGTGCCAGCAGCTTAGGGACAGGGGGCTTCAATGAGCAGTTCTTC

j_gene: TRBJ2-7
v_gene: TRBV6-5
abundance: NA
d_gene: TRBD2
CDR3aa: CASSLAGAYEQYF
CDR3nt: TGTGCCAGCAGTCTAGCGGGAGCATACGAGCAGTACTTC

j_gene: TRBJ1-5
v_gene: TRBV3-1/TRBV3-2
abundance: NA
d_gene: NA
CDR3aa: CASRQGNQPQHF
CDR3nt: TGTGCCAGCAGGCAGGGAAATCAGCCCCAGCATTTT

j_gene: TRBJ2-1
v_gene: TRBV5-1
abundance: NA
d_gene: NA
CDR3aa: CASSSTPSAHNEQFF
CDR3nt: TGCGCCAGCAGCTCAACCCCTAGCGCCCACAATGAGCAGTTCTTC

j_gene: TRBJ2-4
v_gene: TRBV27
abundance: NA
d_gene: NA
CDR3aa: CASSRGGDIQYF
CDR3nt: TGTGCCAGCAGTCGAGGTGGTGACATTCAGTACTTC

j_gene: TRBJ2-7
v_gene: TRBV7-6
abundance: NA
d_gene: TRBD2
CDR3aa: CASSLGRGTRSYEQYF
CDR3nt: TGTGCCAGCAGCTTGGGTCGCGGGACTAGGAGTTACGAGCAGTACTTC

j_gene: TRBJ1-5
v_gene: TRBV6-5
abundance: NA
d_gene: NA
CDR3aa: CASSYPQGPQHF
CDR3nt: TGTGCCAGCAGTTACCCCCAGGGGCCCCAGCATTTT

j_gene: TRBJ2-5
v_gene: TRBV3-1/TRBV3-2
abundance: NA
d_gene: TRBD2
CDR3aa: CASSQDGLGLAEETQYF
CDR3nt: TGTGCCAGCAGCCAAGATGGGTTAGGACTAGCGGAAGAGACCCAGTACTTC

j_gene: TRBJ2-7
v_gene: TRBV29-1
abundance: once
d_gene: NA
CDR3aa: CSVGPGLGEQYF
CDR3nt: TGCAGCGTTGGCCCGGGGTTGGGGGAGCAGTACTTC

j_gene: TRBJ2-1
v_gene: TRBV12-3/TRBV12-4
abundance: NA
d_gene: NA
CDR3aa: CASSFNLEQFF
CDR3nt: TGTGCCAGCAGTTTTAATCTTGAGCAGTTCTTC

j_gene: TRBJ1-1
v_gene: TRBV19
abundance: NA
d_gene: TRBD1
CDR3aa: CASSFFLQGAGNTEAFF
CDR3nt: TGTGCCAGTAGTTTCTTTTTACAGGGGGCCGGGAACACTGAAGCTTTCTTT

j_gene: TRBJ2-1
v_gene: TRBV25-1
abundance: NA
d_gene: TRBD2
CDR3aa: CASSVAGTTSYNEQFF
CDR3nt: TGTGCCAGCAGTGTAGCGGGGACCACTTCCTACAATGAGCAGTTCTTC

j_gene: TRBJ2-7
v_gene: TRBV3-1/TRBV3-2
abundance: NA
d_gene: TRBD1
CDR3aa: CASSQGQGVTYEQYF
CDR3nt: TGTGCCAGCAGCCAAGGACAGGGGGTAACCTACGAGCAGTACTTC

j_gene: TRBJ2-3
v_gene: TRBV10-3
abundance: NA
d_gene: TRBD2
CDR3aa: CAISEPGLAGGFDADTQYF
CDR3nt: TGTGCCATCAGTGAGCCGGGACTAGCGGGAGGGTTCGACGCAGATACGCAGTATTTT

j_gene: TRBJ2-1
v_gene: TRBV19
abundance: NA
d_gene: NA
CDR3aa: CASSLRPYNEQFF
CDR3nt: TGTGCCAGTAGTCTGCGCCCCTACAATGAGCAGTTCTTC

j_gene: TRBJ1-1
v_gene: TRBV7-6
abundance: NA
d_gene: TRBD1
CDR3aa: CASSPPGTDMNTEAFF
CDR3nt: TGTGCCAGCAGCCCACCCGGGACAGACATGAACACTGAAGCTTTCTTT

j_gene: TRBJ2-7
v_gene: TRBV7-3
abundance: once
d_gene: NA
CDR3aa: CASSLGGDSYEQYF
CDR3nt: TGTGCCAGCAGCCTTGGAGGGGACTCCTACGAGCAGTACTTC

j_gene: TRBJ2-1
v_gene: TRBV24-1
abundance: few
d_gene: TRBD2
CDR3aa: CATSDLAAGGPGEQFF
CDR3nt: TGTGCCACCAGTGATTTAGCGGCGGGAGGTCCTGGTGAGCAGTTCTTC

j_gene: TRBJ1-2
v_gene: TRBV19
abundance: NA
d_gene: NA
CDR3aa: CASSILTPVKGYTF
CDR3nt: TGTGCCAGTAGTATTCTGACACCGGTGAAGGGCTACACCTTC

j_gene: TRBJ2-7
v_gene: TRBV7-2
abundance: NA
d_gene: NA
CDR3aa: CASSTGYEQYF
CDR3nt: TGTGCCAGCAGCACGGGCTACGAGCAGTACTTC

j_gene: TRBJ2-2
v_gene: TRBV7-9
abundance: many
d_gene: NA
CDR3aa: CASSSISGRSDHGELFF
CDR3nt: TGTGCCAGCAGCTCAATTTCGGGGAGGTCTGATCACGGGGAGCTGTTTTTT

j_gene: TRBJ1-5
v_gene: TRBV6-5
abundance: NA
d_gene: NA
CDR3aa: CASSSIPYQPQHF
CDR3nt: TGTGCCAGCAGTTCCATCCCATATCAGCCCCAGCATTTT

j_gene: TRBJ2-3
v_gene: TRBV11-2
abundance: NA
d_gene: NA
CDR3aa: CASSLPLTDTQYF
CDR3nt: TGTGCCAGCAGCTTACCTCTCACAGATACACAGTATTTT

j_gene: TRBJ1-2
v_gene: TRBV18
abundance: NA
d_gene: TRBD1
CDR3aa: CASSPPGQGYGYTF
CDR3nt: TGTGCCAGCTCACCACCTGGACAGGGGTATGGCTACACCTTC

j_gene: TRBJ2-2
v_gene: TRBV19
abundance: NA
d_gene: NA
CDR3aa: CASSRSGTGELFF
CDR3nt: TGTGCCAGTAGTAGGAGCGGGACCGGGGAGCTGTTTTTT

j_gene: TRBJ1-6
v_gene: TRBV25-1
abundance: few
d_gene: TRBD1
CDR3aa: CASSGPGQTLHF
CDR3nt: TGTGCCAGCAGTGGGCCGGGACAGACCCTCCACTTT

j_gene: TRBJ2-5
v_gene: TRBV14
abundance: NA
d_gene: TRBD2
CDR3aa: CASSPLTSGRGQETQYF
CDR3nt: TGTGCCAGCAGCCCCTTAACTAGCGGGAGGGGTCAAGAGACCCAGTACTTC